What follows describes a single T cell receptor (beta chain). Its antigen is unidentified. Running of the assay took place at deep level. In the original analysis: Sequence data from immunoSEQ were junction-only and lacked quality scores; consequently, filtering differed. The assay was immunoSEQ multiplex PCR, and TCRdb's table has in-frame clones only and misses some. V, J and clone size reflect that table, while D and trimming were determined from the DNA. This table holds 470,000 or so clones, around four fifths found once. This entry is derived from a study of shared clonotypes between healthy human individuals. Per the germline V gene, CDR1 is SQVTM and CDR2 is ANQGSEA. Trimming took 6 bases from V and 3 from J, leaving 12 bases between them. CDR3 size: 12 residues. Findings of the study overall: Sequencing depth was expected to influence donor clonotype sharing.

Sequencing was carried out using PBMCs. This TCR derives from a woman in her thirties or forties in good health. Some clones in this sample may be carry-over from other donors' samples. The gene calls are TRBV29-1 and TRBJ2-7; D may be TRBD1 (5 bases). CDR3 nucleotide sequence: TGCAGCGTGTTATTAAGGGGCTACGAGCAGTACTTC. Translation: CSVLLRGYEQYF.